The 28 T cell receptor beta chains in this list originate from one sample, sequenced in a study of blood T cell repertoires in COVID-19 (dated by TCRdb to between 2020 and 2021). Library creation used the immunoSEQ multiplex PCR assay. TCRdb limited this immuneACCESS table to in-frame rearrangements with V and J called. A share of clones is missing; checked studies link under half to unresolved V genes, and the rest is unexplained. The sample table holds approximately 300,000 clones, of which nearly 90% were seen once. The top ten clonotypes cover about 1% of the sample. Sequenced: peripheral blood. These receptors were obtained from a woman in her 40s with COVID-19, enrolled during active disease.

J is TRBJ1-1 and V is TRBV2; D remains ambiguous. V was clipped by 2 bases and J by 4 bases, with 8 bases between them. CDR3 length: 13 residues. CDR1 and CDR2 from the germline V gene are SNHLY and FYNNEI. CDR3: CASSERGSTEAFF. DNA for the CDR3: TGTGCCAGCAGTGAACGAGGGTCCACTGAAGCTTTCTTT. Variable domain in full (rest from reference TRBV2 and TRBJ1-1): EPEVTQTPSHQVTQMGQEVILRCVPISNHLYFYWYRQILGQKVEFLVSFYNNEISEKSEIFDDQFSVERPDGSNFTLKIRSTKLEDSAMYFCASSERGSTEAFFGQGTRLTVV.

The chain is built from TRBV19 and TRBJ2-1, with D perhaps matching TRBD2 (6 bases). The V and J ends lost 8 bases and 4 bases respectively, with 21 bases between them. This CDR3 is 16 amino acids long. The V gene's germline CDR1 is LNHDA and CDR2 SQIVND (reference sequence). CDR3 protein: CASSGHPQGGYNEQFF. CDR3 bases: TGTGCCAGTTCCGGCCACCCCCAAGGAGGGTACAATGAGCAGTTCTTC.

This rearrangement joins TRBV4-1 to TRBJ2-1, with no clear D. CDR3 length: 14 amino acids. CDR1 is MGHRA and CDR2 is YSYEKL in the germline V gene. V lost 3 bases to trimming and J lost 9 bases, with 15 bases between them. CDR3 protein: CASSHNSPLGEQFF. DNA for the CDR3: TGCGCCAGCAGCCACAACAGCCCCTTAGGTGAGCAGTTCTTC.

The chain links TRBV6-6 to TRBJ2-1; TRBD2 agrees at 12 bases. V was pared by 7 bases and J by 8 bases, with 9 bases of the junction left unmatched. In germline, CDR1 is MNHNY, CDR2 SVGAGI (reference sequence). The CDR3 covers 15 residues. The chain's CDR3 is CASIPSGRARDEQFF. In nucleotides, the CDR3 is TGTGCCAGCATTCCTAGCGGGAGGGCCAGGGATGAGCAGTTCTTC.

The CDR3 DNA reads TGTGCCAGCAGCTCCCTACAGTACAATGAGCAGTTCTTC. Protein sequence: CASSSLQYNEQFF. V gene TRBV7-9 combines with J gene TRBJ2-1, with D unclear. Looked up from germline, CDR1 is SEHNR and CDR2 is FQNEAQ (reference sequence). CDR3 length: 13 residues. V dropped 4 bases and J dropped 4 bases, with 8 bases sitting between them. The complete variable domain, with remaining parts taken from reference TRBV7-9 and TRBJ2-1, reads DTGVSQNPRHKITKRGQNVTFRCDPISEHNRLYWYRQTLGQGPEFLTYFQNEAQLEKSRLLSDRFSAERPKGSFSTLEIQRTEQGDSAMYLCASSSLQYNEQFFGPGTRLTVL.

The chain joins TRBV24-1 to TRBJ2-1; 7 bases line up with TRBD2. Germline V gene lookup returns CDR1 KGHDR and CDR2 SFDVKD. This CDR3 is 15 amino acids long. J was trimmed by 8 bases and V by 1 base; bases with no gene match: 7. CDR3 nucleotide sequence: TGTGCCACCAGTGATTTTGGCGGGAGCGTCGATGAGCAGTTCTTC. Translated, it gives CATSDFGGSVDEQFF.

The chain couples TRBV28 to TRBJ1-5, with D perhaps matching TRBD1 (5 bases). Germline values: CDR1 MDHEN, CDR2 SYDVKM. The length of the CDR3 is 13 residues. The V and J ends lost 3 bases and 7 bases respectively, with 10 bases between them. CDR3 in DNA: TGTGCCAGCAGTTTCAGGGTTTCCCAGCCCCAGCATTTT. Residues: CASSFRVSQPQHF.

The chain links TRBV27 to TRBJ1-5; 8 nucleotides agree with TRBD1. Trimming took 5 bases from V and 3 from J; bases not matched to a gene: 9. From germline, CDR1 is MNHEY and CDR2 SMNVEV (reference sequence). The CDR3 length is 16 residues. In DNA form, the CDR3 reads TGTGCCAGCAGTCGTACAGGGGGGGGAAACAATCAGCCCCAGCATTTT. Its translation is CASSRTGGGNNQPQHF.

The chain recombines TRBV6-2 or TRBV6-3 with TRBJ1-2; D unresolved. Trimming removed 4 bases from V and 6 bases from J, with 9 bases in between. Germline lookup yields CDR1 MNHEY and CDR2 SVGEGT. The CDR3 is made up of 12 amino acids. The CDR3 DNA sequence: TGTGCCAGCAGTTCCTGGACTCATGGCTACACCTTC. Residues: CASSSWTHGYTF.

In DNA, the CDR3 is TGCAGCGTTGAGCCAGGCGGGAAGACCCAGTACTTC. This gives the protein CSVEPGGKTQYF. The V gene is TRBV29-1, the J gene TRBJ2-5; D might be TRBD2 (6 bases). The CDR3 runs to 12 residues. Germline assignment: CDR1 SQVTM and CDR2 ANQGSEA. V lost 3 bases to trimming and J lost 6 bases, with 11 bases between them.

J is TRBJ1-1 and V is TRBV15, with 7 bases that match TRBD1. The germline V gene encodes CDR1 LNHNV and CDR2 YYDKDF (reference sequence). Trimming cost V 1 base and J 7 bases; bases outside gene matches: 3. CDR3 size: 13 residues. In DNA, the CDR3 is TGTGCCACCAGCAGAGGACAGGGTTATGAAGCTTTCTTT. Amino acids: CATSRGQGYEAFF.

The CDR3 here is CASSLSRITEAFF. Here the CDR3 DNA reads TGTGCCAGCAGCTTGAGCAGGATCACTGAAGCTTTCTTT. The rearrangement links TRBV5-8 to TRBJ1-1; no clear D gene. CDR1 is SGHTS and CDR2 is YDEGEE in the germline V gene. Trimming took off 1 base at V and 4 bases at J, with 8 bases between the two ends. CDR3 length: 13 amino acids.

The chain uses TRBV28 and TRBJ1-2, with a tentative D call TRBD1 (5 bases). This CDR3 spans 11 amino acids. V dropped 7 bases and J dropped 6 bases, with 9 bases sitting between them. CDR1 is MDHEN and CDR2 is SYDVKM in the germline V gene. DNA of the CDR3: TGTGCCAGCACCGCAGGGAATGGCTACACCTTC. This codes for CASTAGNGYTF.

This chain links TRBV30 with TRBJ1-3, with D tentatively TRBD1 (6 bases). Germline V gene lookup returns CDR1 GTSNPN and CDR2 SVGIG (reference sequence). This CDR3 spans 14 amino acids. Deletions cut 4 bases from V and 4 bases from J, with 14 bases between. For the CDR3, the DNA is TGTGCCTGGACCAACGGGGGGCTCGGAAACACCATATATTTT. Its translation is CAWTNGGLGNTIYF.

The chain links TRBV9 to TRBJ2-7, with D hard to call. This CDR3 has 14 residues. V was cut by 4 bases and J by 2 bases, with 13 bases left in between. CDR1 and CDR2 from the germline V gene are SGDLS and YYNGEE. The CDR3 DNA reads TGTGCCAGCAGCCCATCTGAGCGTACCTACGAGCAGTACTTC. Protein product: CASSPSERTYEQYF.

The chain links TRBV7-9 to TRBJ1-4; D is undetermined. Trimming shortened V by 1 base and J by 8 bases, and 14 bases separated the two germline ends. CDR3 length: 15 residues. In germline, CDR1 is SEHNR, CDR2 FQNEAQ (reference sequence). The CDR3 region is CASSLGNMGPEKLFF. The CDR3, as DNA: TGTGCCAGCAGCTTAGGGAATATGGGCCCCGAAAAACTGTTTTTT.

The chain recombines TRBV27 with TRBJ1-1, with 8 bases identical to TRBD1. Germline CDR1 reads MNHEY; CDR2 reads SMNVEV (reference sequence). The CDR3 extends over 15 amino acids. Unmatched junction bases numbered 3, after V lost 3 bases and J lost 0 bases. CDR3 region: CASSLAGGVNTEAFF. In DNA, the CDR3 is TGTGCCAGCAGTTTGGCAGGGGGCGTGAACACTGAAGCTTTCTTT.

This chain links TRBV5-1 with TRBJ1-5; D not certain. Trimming removed 0 bases from V and 4 bases from J, with 11 bases in between. The CDR3 runs 15 residues. Germline V lookup: CDR1 SGHRS, CDR2 YFSETQ. CDR3 sequence reads: CASSLETAANQPQHF. In DNA form, the CDR3 reads TGCGCCAGCAGCTTGGAAACAGCGGCAAATCAGCCCCAGCATTTT.

The rearrangement uses TRBV5-1 and TRBJ1-3, with D possibly being TRBD1 (5 bases). This CDR3 region has 15 residues. The germline V and J ends were trimmed by 4 bases and 0 bases, with 11 bases remaining between them. Looked up from germline, CDR1 is SGHRS and CDR2 is YFSETQ. CDR3 DNA sequence: TGCGCCAGCAGCCCCGGCGGGGGCTCTGGAAACACCATATATTTT. This translates into CASSPGGGSGNTIYF.

This sequence joins TRBV9 and TRBJ2-1; 8 bases fit TRBD2. Germline V lookup: CDR1 SGDLS, CDR2 YYNGEE. This CDR3 spans 18 amino acids. Unmatched junction bases numbered 16, after V lost 0 bases and J lost 8 bases. CDR3 coding DNA: TGTGCCAGCAGCGTAGGATCTAATTTAGCGGGAATTGGACATGAGCAGTTCTTC. Encoded protein: CASSVGSNLAGIGHEQFF.

The gene calls are TRBV19 and TRBJ1-4; no clear D. Germline V gene lookup returns CDR1 LNHDA and CDR2 SQIVND (reference sequence). The CDR3 is 13 residues long. V lost 8 bases and J 8 bases, leaving 15 bases between the germline ends. The DNA for the CDR3 is TGTGCCAGTGCCATTGACCCGGGGGAAAAACTGTTTTTT. Residues: CASAIDPGEKLFF.

The rearrangement links TRBV7-2 to TRBJ2-2; maybe TRBD2 (5 bases). Looked up from germline, CDR1 is SGHTA and CDR2 is FQGNSA. CDR3 length: 15 residues. V was shortened by 5 bases and J by 4 bases, with 14 bases between the two germline ends. The CDR3 sequence: CASSPSLRATGELFF. The CDR3 DNA reads as TGTGCCAGCAGCCCGAGTCTGCGGGCCACCGGGGAGCTGTTTTTT.

This clone was counted only a few times. The genes are TRBV24-1 and TRBJ2-7; D not certain. Germline lookup yields CDR1 KGHDR and CDR2 SFDVKD. This CDR3 is built from 14 residues. Trimming stripped 11 bases from V and 5 bases from J, with 21 bases between. CDR3 coding DNA: TGTGCCAAACCAGTGCCCCCCATGCCCGACGAGCAGTACTTC. Its translation: CAKPVPPMPDEQYF.

The chain recombines TRBV3-1 (or the pseudogene TRBV3-2) with TRBJ1-4; 12 nucleotides agree with TRBD1. In germline, CDR1 is LGHDT, CDR2 YNNKEL (reference sequence). V was clipped by 4 bases and J by 0 bases; unmatched bases: 6. The CDR3 is 18 residues long. The CDR3 DNA reads as TGTGCCAGCAGCCCAGGGGGACAGGGGGCCGCAACTAATGAAAAACTGTTTTTT. It is translated as CASSPGGQGAATNEKLFF.

DNA for the CDR3: TGTGCCACCAGCAGAGGAGGGTCCAATCAGCCCCAGCATTTT. Translating gives CATSRGGSNQPQHF. The chain links TRBV15 to TRBJ1-5; D is ambiguous. V lost 1 base and J lost 3, with 7 bases in between. CDR3 length equals 14 residues. Germline loops: CDR1 LNHNV, CDR2 YYDKDF (reference sequence).

This clone has more than one count but fewer than ten. The CDR3 loop reads CASTGTGAVQPQHF. The DNA for the CDR3 is TGTGCCAGCACCGGGACAGGGGCTGTTCAGCCCCAGCATTTT. The V and J genes are TRBV2 and TRBJ1-5; 10 bases are a match to TRBD1. The germline gives CDR1 SNHLY, CDR2 FYNNEI. V was clipped by 7 bases and J by 6 bases; unmatched bases: 6. This CDR3 region has 14 residues.

The gene calls are TRBV5-1 and TRBJ2-7; 11 nucleotides agree with TRBD1. Germline values: CDR1 SGHRS, CDR2 YFSETQ. With V trimmed by 4 bases and J by 2 bases, 8 bases remained unmatched. The CDR3 extends over 16 amino acids. CDR3 loop: CASSQFRGQGAYEQYF. CDR3 nucleotides: TGCGCCAGCAGCCAATTTCGGGGACAGGGGGCCTACGAGCAGTACTTC.

The chain is built from TRBV28 and TRBJ2-3, with a weak D call TRBD2 (5 bases). The CDR3 length is 17 residues. CDR1 and CDR2 from the germline V gene are MDHEN and SYDVKM. Deletions cut 5 bases from V and 1 base from J, with 19 bases between. CDR3 residues: CASSGEFYRSGTDTQYF. The CDR3 nucleotides are TGTGCCAGCAGTGGGGAGTTTTACCGATCGGGCACAGATACGCAGTATTTT.